This T cell receptor beta chain was identified during a study of Ad26.COV2.S vaccination and SARS-CoV-2 variants (dated by TCRdb to the early 2020s). Background for the entire study: Donors in the vaccine arm were drawn from COV1001, a phase I-IIa trial of Ad26.COV2.S in healthy adults that was multicentre, randomized, double-blind and placebo-controlled. Ad26.COV2.S was given intramuscularly at 5x10^10 or 1x10^11 viral particles, as a single shot or as two shots 56 days apart. The specificity and breadth of SARS-CoV-2-reactive T cell receptors after Ad26.COV2.S vaccination were assessed by TCRbeta repertoire sequencing. A total of around 32 samples were included in the TCR-sequenced set, comprising roughly 19 Ad26.COV2.S vaccine recipients, 5 placebo recipients and 8 SARS-CoV-2 convalescent individuals. Trial participants were randomized into five groups of five, in which low-dose or high-dose Ad26.COV2.S was given once or twice, or placebo was given on both occasions. Throughout the experiments and outcome assessment, investigators stayed blinded to trial group allocation. Beyond this particular receptor, the publication reports: After vaccination, substantial breadth of spike-specific CD8+ and CD4+ T cell responses was reported. Vaccine and placebo recipients had similar non-spike TCR breadth, a finding consistent with the vaccine containing only spike. It was noted by the authors that total T cell responses may have been underestimated by the TCR breadth and depth analyses. The study was not powered to compare responses between vaccine doses or regimens. Ad26.COV2.S recipients had higher spike-specific TCR breadth than placebo recipients (P = 0.0014).

The germline V gene encodes CDR1 LNHDA and CDR2 SQIVND (reference sequence). The CDR3 numbers 14 residues from cysteine through phenylalanine. Left in the record is the CDR3 DNA by itself, 42 bases read in frame from the first base. Clipping removes 4 bases from V and 1 base from J, with 2 as the unmatched junction base count. The treatment or condition tag for this specimen amounts to: around 19 received Ad26.COV2.S at low or high dose, single or two shots; 5 received placebo; per-sample allocation not given. For vaccine and placebo recipients, the sequenced repertoires came from samples collected on day 63 after the first injection. Cohort 1b enrolled roughly 25 adults aged 18-55 years at a single site in Boston, USA, between 29 July and 7 August 2020. Ad26.COV2.S was a replication-incompetent adenovirus type 26 vector expressing a prefusion-stabilized SARS-CoV-2 spike protein from the original Wuhan strain.

As for this clone: Which antigen it targets is not known. Within one base of it there is no much larger clone, and no base qualities were kept.

The immunoSEQ Assay was the method used to sequence TCRbeta CDR3 regions. After extraction, genomic DNA underwent amplification by bias-controlled multiplex PCR, followed by high-throughput sequencing. Per the authors' processing: To quantify the absolute abundance of every unique TCRbeta CDR3 region, sequences were collapsed and filtered. T cell fraction was estimated by normalization of TCRbeta template counts to usable DNA, with usable DNA being measured through amplification of reference genes present in all nucleated cells. Repertoire TCRs were annotated as SARS-CoV-2-specific when V gene, CDR3 amino acid sequence and J gene were exactly matched to a known reactive TCR set. The reference SARS-CoV-2 TCR set was derived from MIRA and filtered for enrichment in COVID-19-positive ImmuneCODE repertoires, a step that removed public or cross-reactive TCRs. Using the MIRA antigens, annotated TCRs were further analysed by specific ORF or by position within an ORF. Breadth was defined as the number of annotated unique rearrangements divided by the total number of unique productive rearrangements, and depth was defined as the summed frequency of the annotated unique rearrangements. Two-sided Wilcoxon rank-sum tests were used to compare TCR breadth between groups. The immuneACCESS repertoire file appears here via TCRdb, limited to in-frame rearrangements. These files lack a portion of the clones; in checked studies, under half of the deficit traces to unresolved V genes, and the cause of the others is not known. That table furnishes V, J and clone size, whereas the DNA furnished D and trimming. Across this sample there are 500,000 or so clones, with roughly nine tenths seen only once. 10% to 15% of the sample rests with the top ten.

This chain joins TRBV19 to TRBJ2-7, with 9 bases aligning to TRBD2. The source of this sequence is a person aged 18 to 65 who received the Ad26.COV2.S COVID-19 vaccine or a placebo. This specimen was peripheral blood, taken in a trial of Ad26.COV2.S vaccine versus placebo. The CDR3: CASSTLAGSYEQYF. The nucleotide sequence reads TGTGCCAGTAGTACCCTAGCGGGGTCCTACGAGCAGTACTTC.